The clone carrying this T cell receptor beta chain was observed a handful of times. As yet, its antigen is unknown. This sample was included in a study of cytotoxic CD8 clonotypes in ibrutinib-treated CLL. About the study: Overall, 25 or so responses were partial and 2 complete; following median 68 months, roughly 15 patients stayed remitted and some 12 progressed. Study-wide points: Higher circulating CD8+ T-cell counts strongly accompanied higher baseline clonality, above age-matched healthy donors.

Germline-derived CDR1 and CDR2 are SEHNR and FQNEAQ (reference sequence). This CDR3 is built from 13 residues. The V and J ends lost 7 bases and 5 bases, in that order; junction bases with no gene match: 5. Sequenced by immunoSEQ multiplex PCR; TCRdb stores in-frame clones only, minus some. The repertoire holds approximately 12,000 clones, around two thirds seen once, with 25% in the top ten. The V gene is TRBV7-9, the J gene TRBJ2-7, with 10 nucleotides matching TRBD1. Sequencing was performed on PBMCs, taken before ibrutinib treatment. This clonotype was obtained from a human donor with chronic lymphocytic leukemia. The CDR3 loop is CASTGQGTHEQYF. The CDR3 coding sequence is TGTGCCAGCACGGGACAGGGGACTCACGAGCAGTACTTC.